The 15 T cell receptor beta chains presented below share a single source sample, sequenced in a study of Graves' ophthalmopathy and Graves' hyperthyroidism (dated by TCRdb to the late 2010s). The instrument given in TCRdb is Illumina HiSeq 2000. For repertoire sequencing, the TCR beta CDR3 regions were amplified from RNA transcripts. The first round of RT-PCR was done with HTBI primers and the Qiagen OneStep RT-PCR kit, and was followed by a second round of multiplex PCR, then size selection and purification. TCRdb itself trimmed the public reads at Q25 with fastp, ran MiXCR and retained productive beta chains. For every CDR3 protein sequence, its rows merge into one entry that carries the most common genes and DNA. The sample table lists over a million distinct CDR3 sequences, about 38% of them with a count of one. The ten largest make up more than 9.5% of the sample. The sequenced sample was peripheral blood or thyroid tissue (not recorded which). These receptor sequences come from an adult man with Graves' hyperthyroidism.

This clonotype was seen more than once but under ten times. The chain couples TRBV20-1 to TRBJ1-1; 9 bases are shared with TRBD1. The CDR3 contains 16 residues. Germline V gene lookup returns CDR1 DFQATT and CDR2 SNEGSKA (reference sequence). With V trimmed by 1 base and J by 2 bases, 8 bases remained unmatched. CDR3 sequence: CSARVHDRGKNTEAFF. The DNA of the CDR3 is TGCAGTGCTAGAGTCCACGACAGGGGGAAAAACACTGAAGCTTTCTTT.

The chain combines TRBV20-1 with TRBJ1-2; TRBD1 matches 8 bases. The CDR3 runs to 13 residues. Germline CDR1 is DFQATT and CDR2 is SNEGSKA (reference sequence). V was clipped by 5 bases and J by 2 bases; unmatched bases: 4. The chain's CDR3 is CSALRQGNYGYTF. DNA of the CDR3: TGCAGTGCTTTAAGACAGGGGAACTATGGCTACACCTTC.

This chain uses TRBV10-3 with TRBJ1-1; D unresolved. The germline V gene encodes CDR1 ENHRY and CDR2 SYGVKD. V lost 6 bases and J 5 bases, leaving 16 bases between the germline ends. The length of the CDR3 is 14 residues. The CDR3: CAIREDGEGTEAFF. In DNA form, the CDR3 reads TGTGCCATCAGGGAGGACGGGGAGGGAACTGAAGCTTTCTTT.

This clonotype occurred many times. CDR3 DNA: TGTGCCAGCAACGAACGGCGGGAACGCGTCTACGAGCAGTACTTC. Encoded protein: CASNERRERVYEQYF. This sequence joins TRBV2 and TRBJ2-7; TRBD2 is a possible D gene (6 bases). The CDR3 spans 15 residues. Trimming stripped 7 bases from V and 3 bases from J, with 19 bases between. Germline V gives CDR1 SNHLY, CDR2 FYNNEI. Combining the CDR3 with reference TRBV2 and TRBJ2-7 gives the whole variable domain EPEVTQTPSHQVTQMGQEVILRCVPISNHLYFYWYRQILGQKVEFLVSFYNNEISEKSEIFDDQFSVERPDGSNFTLKIRSTKLEDSAMYFCASNERRERVYEQYFGPGTRLTVT.

About this clonotype: This may be a read error, as it is one base from a much larger clone. The V call is TRBV12-3 or TRBV12-4, the J call TRBJ2-7; maybe TRBD1 (6 bases). This CDR3 has 15 residues. V was cut by 5 bases and J by 3 bases, with 17 bases left in between. For the CDR3, the DNA is TGTGCCAGCAGTGAGGCGCAGGCAGGGGACTACGAGCAGTACTTC. Translated, it gives CASSEAQAGDYEQYF.

The chain combines TRBV7-9 with TRBJ2-7, with D tentatively TRBD1 or TRBD2 (5 bases each). CDR1 and CDR2 (germline): SEHNR, FQNEAQ (reference sequence). The CDR3 contains 15 residues. Between the trimmed V and J ends, which lost 0 bases and 3 bases, there was a span of 12 bases. CDR3 nucleotide sequence: TGTGCCAGCAGCTTAGCCCCTCATGGGGGCTACGAGCAGTACTTC. Translation gives CASSLAPHGGYEQYF. The entire variable domain, with the rest obtained from reference TRBV7-9 and TRBJ2-7, is as follows: DTGVSQNPRHKITKRGQNVTFRCDPISEHNRLYWYRQTLGQGPEFLTYFQNEAQLEKSRLLSDRFSAERPKGSFSTLEIQRTEQGDSAMYLCASSLAPHGGYEQYFGPGTRLTVT.

In the case of this clonotype: Sequence at one end of the junction differs from germline and may be a read error. The gene calls are TRBV12-3 or TRBV12-4 and TRBJ1-1; no clear D gene. The CDR3 length is 14 residues. The chain's CDR3 is CAGSFYRLYTEAFF. The CDR3 region has the DNA TGTGCCGGCAGTTTTTACCGATTATACACTGAAGCTTTCTTT.

As regards this clonotype: Its ends do not fully match the called genes, so a read error is possible. The rearrangement joins TRBV7-2 to TRBJ2-7; 9 nucleotides line up with TRBD2. Germline CDR1 reads SGHTA; CDR2 reads FQGNSA. This CDR3 region has 15 residues. The DNA for the CDR3 is TGCGCCAGCAGCCAAGGGGCGGGAGGGCCTGAAGAGCAGTACTTC. Amino acid sequence: CASSQGAGGPEEQYF.

V is TRBV10-2 and J is TRBJ1-4, with TRBD1 as a possible D gene (6 bases). Between the trimmed V and J ends, which lost 0 bases and 9 bases, there was a span of 17 bases. Germline values: CDR1 WSHSY, CDR2 SAAADI. There are 16 residues in the CDR3. The CDR3 sequence: CASSESRPGEFKKLFF. In DNA, the CDR3 is TGCGCCAGCAGTGAGTCGCGGCCAGGGGAATTCAAAAAACTGTTTTTT.

This chain connects TRBV7-8 to TRBJ1-1, with 9 nucleotides matching TRBD1. The V segment lost 5 bases and the J segment 0 bases; nucleotides outside the gene matches: 10. This CDR3 spans 17 amino acids. Germline V gene data show CDR1 as SGHVS and CDR2 as FQNEAQ. The CDR3 nucleotides read TGTGCCAGCAGCGCGACAGGGGGGAAGGTGGTGAACACTGAAGCTTTCTTT. Amino acid sequence: CASSATGGKVVNTEAFF.

The V call is TRBV28, the J call TRBJ1-5; no clear D gene. Germline V gene sequence: CDR1 MDHEN, CDR2 SYDVKM. This CDR3 contains 14 residues. With 6 bases removed from V and 3 bases from J, the gap between germline ends came to 12 bases. The CDR3 DNA is TGTGCCAGCAGACCGCTCTGGAACAATCAGCCCCAGCATTTT. Encoded protein: CASRPLWNNQPQHF.

In this sample, this clonotype turned up many times. This rearrangement joins TRBV9 to TRBJ1-6; D is ambiguous. CDR1 is SGDLS, CDR2 YYNGEE, per germline. The CDR3 is made up of 15 amino acids. V shed 2 bases and J shed 0 bases, with 6 bases lying between them. CDR3: CASSVESSYNSPLHF. The CDR3 nucleotides read TGTGCCAGCAGCGTTGAAAGCTCCTATAATTCACCCCTCCACTTT.

This clonotype occurred many times. The rearrangement uses TRBV20-1 and TRBJ2-7; D possibly corresponds to TRBD1 (6 bases). Trimming took off 6 bases at V and 2 bases at J, with 14 bases between the two ends. Germline V gene data show CDR1 as DFQATT and CDR2 as SNEGSKA (reference sequence). CDR3 length: 13 amino acids. The CDR3 region has the DNA TGCAGTGCATACGGGGACACCACCTACGAGCAGTACTTC. Translating it yields CSAYGDTTYEQYF.

This clonotype was found many times. The chain carries TRBV29-1 and TRBJ1-4; D is unclear. The CDR3 covers 12 residues. Germline CDR1 is SQVTM and CDR2 is ANQGSEA. The V and J ends lost 4 bases and 7 bases respectively, with 10 bases between them. The chain's CDR3 is CSVARGGEKLFF. The CDR3 DNA reads as TGCAGCGTTGCACGAGGTGGTGAAAAACTGTTTTTT.

The sample holds a few counts of this clonotype. The rearrangement joins TRBV5-1 to TRBJ1-1; D may be TRBD1 (5 bases). Germline assignment: CDR1 SGHRS and CDR2 YFSETQ. V lost 6 bases to trimming and J lost 5 bases, with 14 bases between them. The CDR3 covers 13 residues. The CDR3, as DNA: TGCGCCAGCATGACAGAAAATTGGACTGAAGCTTTCTTT. Its protein is CASMTENWTEAFF.